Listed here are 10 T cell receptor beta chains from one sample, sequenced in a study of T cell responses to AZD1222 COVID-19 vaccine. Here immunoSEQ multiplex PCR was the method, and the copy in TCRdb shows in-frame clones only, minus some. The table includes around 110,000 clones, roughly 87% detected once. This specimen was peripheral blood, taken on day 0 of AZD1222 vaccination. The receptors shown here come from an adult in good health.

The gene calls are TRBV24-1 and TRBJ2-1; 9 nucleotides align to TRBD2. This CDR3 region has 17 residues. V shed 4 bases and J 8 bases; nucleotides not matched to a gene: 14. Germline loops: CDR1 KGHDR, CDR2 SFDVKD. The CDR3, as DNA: TGTGCCACCAGTGACCCGTTTTTAGCGGGAGCTAGGGATGAGCAGTTCTTC. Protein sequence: CATSDPFLAGARDEQFF.

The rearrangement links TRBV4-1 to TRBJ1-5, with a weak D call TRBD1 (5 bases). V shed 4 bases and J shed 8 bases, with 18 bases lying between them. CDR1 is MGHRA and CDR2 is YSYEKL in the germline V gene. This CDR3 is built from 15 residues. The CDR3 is CASSPPNPGGEPQHF. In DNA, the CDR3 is TGCGCCAGCAGCCCACCTAACCCTGGGGGAGAGCCCCAGCATTTT.

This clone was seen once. For the CDR3, the DNA is TGTGCCAGCAGCTTGGGGACAGTGCCCTACACCTTC. Its translation is CASSLGTVPYTF. J is TRBJ1-2 and V is TRBV5-4, with a tentative D call TRBD1 (6 bases). The V gene's germline CDR1 is SGHNT and CDR2 YYREEE (reference sequence). V lost 0 bases to trimming and J lost 10 bases, with 10 bases between them. The CDR3 runs to 12 residues.

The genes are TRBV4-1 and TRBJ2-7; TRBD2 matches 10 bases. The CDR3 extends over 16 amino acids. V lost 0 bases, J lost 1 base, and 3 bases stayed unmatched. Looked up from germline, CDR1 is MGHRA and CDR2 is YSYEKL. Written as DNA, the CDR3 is TGCGCCAGCAGCCAAGACCTTAGCGGGAGGTCCTACGAGCAGTACTTC. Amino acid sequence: CASSQDLSGRSYEQYF.

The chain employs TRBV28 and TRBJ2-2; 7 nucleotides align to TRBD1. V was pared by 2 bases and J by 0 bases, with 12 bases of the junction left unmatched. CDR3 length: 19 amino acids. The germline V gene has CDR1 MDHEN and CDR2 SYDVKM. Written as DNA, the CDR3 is TGTGCCAGCAGTTTACTCATCTTATCTGACAGGGCGAACACCGGGGAGCTGTTTTTT. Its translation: CASSLLILSDRANTGELFF.

In DNA form, the CDR3 reads TGTGCCAGCAGTTTCAGTGGACTACTGTTTTTT. Its translation is CASSFSGLLFF. This rearrangement joins TRBV12-3 or TRBV12-4 to TRBJ1-4; D unresolved. V lost 3 bases, J lost 13 bases, and 9 bases lay in between. CDR3 size: 11 residues.

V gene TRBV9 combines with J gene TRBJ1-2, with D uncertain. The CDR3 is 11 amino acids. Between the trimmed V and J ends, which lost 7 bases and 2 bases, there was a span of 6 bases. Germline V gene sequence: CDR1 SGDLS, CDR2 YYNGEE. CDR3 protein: CASSLNYGYTF. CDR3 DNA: TGTGCCAGCTCTTTAAACTATGGCTACACCTTC. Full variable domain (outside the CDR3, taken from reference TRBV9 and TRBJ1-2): DSGVTQTPKHLITATGQRVTLRCSPRSGDLSVYWYQQSLDQGLQFLIQYYNGEERAKGNILERFSAQQFPDLHSELNLSSLELGDSALYFCASSLNYGYTFGSGTRLTVV.

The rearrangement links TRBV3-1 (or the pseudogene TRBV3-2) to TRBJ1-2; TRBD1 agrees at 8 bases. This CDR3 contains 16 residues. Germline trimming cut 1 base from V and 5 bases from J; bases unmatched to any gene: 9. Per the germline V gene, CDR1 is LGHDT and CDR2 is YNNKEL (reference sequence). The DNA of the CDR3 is TGTGCCAGCAGCCAAGGGACAGGGATATTCGGTTATGGCTACACCTTC. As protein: CASSQGTGIFGYGYTF.

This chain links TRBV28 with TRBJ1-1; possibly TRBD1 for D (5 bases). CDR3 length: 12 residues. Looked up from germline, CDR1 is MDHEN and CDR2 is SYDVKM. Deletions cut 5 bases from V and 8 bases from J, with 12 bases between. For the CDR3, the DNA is TGTGCCAGCAGTGCCCCGACAGCCGAAGCTTTCTTT. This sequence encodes CASSAPTAEAFF.

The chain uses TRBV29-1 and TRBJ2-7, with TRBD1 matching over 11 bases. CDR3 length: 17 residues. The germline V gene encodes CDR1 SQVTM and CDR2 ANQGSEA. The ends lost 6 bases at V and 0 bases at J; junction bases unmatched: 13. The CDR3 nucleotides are TGCAGCGTGGAGGGGATCGGGACAGGGGGACCCTCCTACGAGCAGTACTTC. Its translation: CSVEGIGTGGPSYEQYF.